The 15 T cell receptor beta chains below come from one sample, sequenced in a study of radiotherapy plus CTLA-4 blockade in lung cancer. TCRdb's copy holds only in-frame clones and misses some; the assay was immunoSEQ multiplex PCR. The sample yields 13,000 to 15,000 clones, about 70% seen once. The starting material was peripheral blood, obtained from a patient treated with radiotherapy plus ipilimumab. These receptors all come from a human donor with non-small cell lung cancer whose response to radiotherapy plus ipilimumab could not be evaluated.

The chain employs TRBV11-2 and TRBJ2-5; TRBD2 might be the D (6 bases). V was trimmed by 0 bases and J by 5 bases, leaving 13 bases between them. The CDR3 contains 15 residues. Germline lookup yields CDR1 SGHAT and CDR2 FQNNGV. The CDR3 spells CASSLDTGVLETQYF. The CDR3 DNA follows: TGTGCCAGCAGCTTAGATACGGGGGTTTTGGAGACCCAGTACTTC.

V gene TRBV4-1 combines with J gene TRBJ1-3, with D tentatively TRBD1 (5 bases). V gave up 1 base and J gave up 2 bases, with 9 bases separating them. This CDR3 has 15 amino acids. Germline assignment: CDR1 MGHRA and CDR2 YSYEKL. The CDR3 DNA sequence: TGCGCCAGCAGCCAAGCGCCGGGGGCTGGAAACACCATATATTTT. It yields the protein CASSQAPGAGNTIYF.

The V and J genes are TRBV4-3 and TRBJ1-1; tentatively, D is TRBD1 (5 bases). Between the trimmed V and J ends, which lost 2 bases and 1 base, there was a span of 5 bases. The V gene's germline CDR1 is LGHNA and CDR2 YSLEER. CDR3 length: 13 amino acids. As DNA, the CDR3 is TGCGCCAGCAGCCAAACAGGGAACACTGAAGCTTTCTTT. It encodes CASSQTGNTEAFF.

V gene TRBV5-4 combines with J gene TRBJ2-3; 8 bases align to TRBD1. J lost 7 bases, V lost 0 bases, and 1 base had no gene match. This CDR3 is built from 13 residues. Germline CDR1 and CDR2: SGHNT and YYREEE (reference sequence). CDR3 residues: CASSLGTGYTQYF. In DNA form, the CDR3 reads TGTGCCAGCAGCTTGGGGACAGGGTATACGCAGTATTTT.

This chain connects TRBV5-1 to TRBJ1-2; 9 positions agree with TRBD1. Losses at the gene ends were 5 bases for V and 5 bases for J; bases not matched to a gene: 7. Germline assignment: CDR1 SGHRS and CDR2 YFSETQ. This CDR3 spans 14 amino acids. In DNA, the CDR3 is TGCGCCAGCAGGCTTGGGACAGGGTGGTATGGCTACACCTTC. Amino acids: CASRLGTGWYGYTF.

The chain links TRBV6-5 to TRBJ1-1, with 8 bases lining up with TRBD1. The CDR3 covers 16 residues. Germline V CDR1 and CDR2: MNHEY, SVGAGI. The ends lost 4 bases at V and 5 bases at J; junction bases unmatched: 12. CDR3 DNA sequence: TGTGCCAGCAGTTCCCGAATAGGACAGGGAGGTACTGAAGCTTTCTTT. Its protein is CASSSRIGQGGTEAFF.

The chain joins TRBV7-2 to TRBJ2-5; D gene uncertain. This CDR3 has 14 residues. Germline V CDR1 and CDR2: SGHTA, FQGNSA. V lost 5 bases, J lost 5 bases, and 15 bases lay in between. The CDR3 bases are TGTGCCAGCAGCCCAGGCCTCGCTTGGGAGACCCAGTACTTC. The encoded protein is CASSPGLAWETQYF.

The sample holds one count of this clone. The V gene is TRBV9, the J gene TRBJ2-1, with TRBD1 identical over 8 bases. V was clipped by 3 bases and J by 0 bases; unmatched bases: 5. Germline lookup yields CDR1 SGDLS and CDR2 YYNGEE. The CDR3 runs to 16 residues. CDR3 nucleotides: TGTGCCAGCAGCGGCCACAGGGGGAGCTCCTACAATGAGCAGTTCTTC. Its translation is CASSGHRGSSYNEQFF.

The rearrangement joins TRBV7-8 to TRBJ1-3, with D possibly being TRBD1 (6 bases). The CDR3 runs 15 residues. Trimming removed 5 bases from V and 9 bases from J, with 20 bases in between. From germline, CDR1 is SGHVS and CDR2 FQNEAQ. In DNA, the CDR3 is TGTGCCAGCAGCCGCGATGCGGGGGCCCGAGGCACCATATATTTT. Translating it yields CASSRDAGARGTIYF. Combining the CDR3 with reference TRBV7-8 and TRBJ1-3 gives the whole variable domain GAGVSQSPRYKVAKRGQDVALRCDPISGHVSLFWYQQALGQGPEFLTYFQNEAQLDKSGLPSDRFFAERPEGSVSTLKIQRTQQEDSAVYLCASSRDAGARGTIYFGEGSWLTVV.

This chain links TRBV5-1 with TRBJ2-2, with TRBD1 identical over 8 bases. CDR1 is SGHRS, CDR2 YFSETQ, per germline. Trimming removed 4 bases from V and 3 bases from J; junction bases left unmatched: 5. The CDR3 is 15 amino acids. CDR3 nucleotide sequence: TGCGCCAGCAGCCCCATGACAGGGGACACCGGGGAGCTGTTTTTT. It is translated as CASSPMTGDTGELFF.

This chain links TRBV7-2 with TRBJ1-1; 7 bases are a match to TRBD1. The CDR3 consists of 16 residues. The junction had 8 bases not matched to a gene; V was cut back by 4 bases and J by 0 bases. Per the germline V gene, CDR1 is SGHTA and CDR2 is FQGNSA. DNA of the CDR3: TGTGCCAGCAGCTCACAGGGGATTGGTTTGAACACTGAAGCTTTCTTT. Its protein is CASSSQGIGLNTEAFF.

The V gene is TRBV28, the J gene TRBJ1-2; no firm D call. Trimming took off 5 bases at V and 5 bases at J, with 3 bases between the two ends. Germline CDR1 is MDHEN and CDR2 is SYDVKM. This CDR3 is 10 amino acids long. CDR3 sequence reads: CASSQYGYTF. CDR3 bases: TGTGCCAGCAGTCAGTATGGCTACACCTTC.

This chain links TRBV19 with TRBJ1-1, with D maybe TRBD1 (6 bases). Trimming took 3 bases from V and 3 from J, leaving 8 bases between them. The length of the CDR3 is 13 residues. Germline V gene data show CDR1 as LNHDA and CDR2 as SQIVND (reference sequence). CDR3 residues: CASSIAGDTEAFF. The CDR3 DNA follows: TGTGCCAGTAGTATTGCAGGGGACACTGAAGCTTTCTTT.

This chain links TRBV10-1 with TRBJ2-1; possibly TRBD2 for D (5 bases). The germline gives CDR1 WNHNN, CDR2 SYGVQD (reference sequence). Trimming stripped 2 bases from V and 3 bases from J, with 11 bases between. This CDR3 region has 15 residues. CDR3 loop: CASSEQSGNYNEQFF. CDR3 DNA: TGCGCCAGCAGTGAGCAAAGCGGTAACTACAATGAGCAGTTCTTC.

J is TRBJ2-6 and V is TRBV7-3; D ambiguous. CDR3 length equals 18 residues. The germline V and J ends were trimmed by 5 bases and 0 bases, with 17 bases remaining between them. The germline V gene has CDR1 SGHTA and CDR2 FQGTGA. The CDR3 spells CASSPPETTSSGANVLTF. The CDR3 DNA reads as TGTGCCAGCAGCCCACCCGAGACGACAAGCTCTGGGGCCAACGTCCTGACTTTC.